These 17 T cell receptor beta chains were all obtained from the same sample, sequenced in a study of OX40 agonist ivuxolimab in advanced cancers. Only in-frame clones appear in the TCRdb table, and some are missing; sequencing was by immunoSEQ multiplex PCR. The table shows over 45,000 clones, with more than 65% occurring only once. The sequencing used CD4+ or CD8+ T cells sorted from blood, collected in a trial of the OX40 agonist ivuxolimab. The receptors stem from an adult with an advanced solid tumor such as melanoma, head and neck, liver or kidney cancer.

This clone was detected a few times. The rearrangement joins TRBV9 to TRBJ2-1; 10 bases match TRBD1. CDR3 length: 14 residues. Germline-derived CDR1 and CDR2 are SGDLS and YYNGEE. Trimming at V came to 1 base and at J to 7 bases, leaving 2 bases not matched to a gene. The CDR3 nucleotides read TGTGCCAGCAGCGTAAGGACAGGGGGGAATGAGCAGTTCTTC. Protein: CASSVRTGGNEQFF. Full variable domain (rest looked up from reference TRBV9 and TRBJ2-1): DSGVTQTPKHLITATGQRVTLRCSPRSGDLSVYWYQQSLDQGLQFLIQYYNGEERAKGNILERFSAQQFPDLHSELNLSSLELGDSALYFCASSVRTGGNEQFFGPGTRLTVL.

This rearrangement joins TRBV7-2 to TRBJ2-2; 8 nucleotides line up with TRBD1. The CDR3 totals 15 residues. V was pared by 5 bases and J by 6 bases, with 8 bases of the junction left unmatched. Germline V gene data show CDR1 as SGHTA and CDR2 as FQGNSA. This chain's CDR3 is CASSIRQGRAGELFF. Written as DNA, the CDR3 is TGTGCCAGCAGCATCCGACAGGGGCGGGCCGGGGAGCTGTTTTTT. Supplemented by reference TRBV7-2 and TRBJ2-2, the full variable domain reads GAGVSQSPSNKVTEKGKDVELRCDPISGHTALYWYRQSLGQGLEFLIYFQGNSAPDKSGLPSDRFSAERTGGSVSTLTIQRTQQEDSAVYLCASSIRQGRAGELFFGEGSRLTVL.

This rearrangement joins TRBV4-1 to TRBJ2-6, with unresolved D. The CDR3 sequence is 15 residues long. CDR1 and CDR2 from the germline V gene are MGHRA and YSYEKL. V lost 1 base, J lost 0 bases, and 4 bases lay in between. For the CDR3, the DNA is TGCGCCAGCAGCCAAGGGCACTCTGGGGCCAACGTCCTGACTTTC. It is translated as CASSQGHSGANVLTF.

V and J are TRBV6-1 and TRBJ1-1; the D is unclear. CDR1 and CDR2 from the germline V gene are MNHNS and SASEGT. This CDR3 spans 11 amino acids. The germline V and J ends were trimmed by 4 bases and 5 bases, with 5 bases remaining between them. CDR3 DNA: TGTGCCAGCAGTGGGCTTACTGAAGCTTTCTTT. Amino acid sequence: CASSGLTEAFF.

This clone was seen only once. The CDR3 sequence is CASSVAPGGGRYNEQFF. CDR3 nucleotides: TGTGCCAGCAGCGTAGCCCCCGGCGGGGGCAGGTACAATGAGCAGTTCTTC. This chain links TRBV9 with TRBJ2-1, with a weak D call TRBD2 (7 bases). The V end was cut by 0 bases, the J end by 4 bases, with 17 bases between. This CDR3 has 17 residues. The germline gives CDR1 SGDLS, CDR2 YYNGEE. Together with reference TRBV9 and TRBJ2-1, the CDR3 gives the full variable domain: DSGVTQTPKHLITATGQRVTLRCSPRSGDLSVYWYQQSLDQGLQFLIQYYNGEERAKGNILERFSAQQFPDLHSELNLSSLELGDSALYFCASSVAPGGGRYNEQFFGPGTRLTVL.

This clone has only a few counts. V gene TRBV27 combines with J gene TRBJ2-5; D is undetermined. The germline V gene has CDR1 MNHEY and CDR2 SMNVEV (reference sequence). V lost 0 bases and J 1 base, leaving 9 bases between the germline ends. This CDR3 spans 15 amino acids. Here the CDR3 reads CASSLSPTRQETQYF. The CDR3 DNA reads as TGTGCCAGCAGTTTATCGCCGACGCGCCAAGAGACCCAGTACTTC.

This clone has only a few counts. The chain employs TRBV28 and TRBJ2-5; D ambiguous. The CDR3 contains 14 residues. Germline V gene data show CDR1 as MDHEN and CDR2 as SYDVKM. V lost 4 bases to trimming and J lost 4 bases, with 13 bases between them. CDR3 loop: CASSSRIGRETQYF. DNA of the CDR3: TGTGCCAGCAGTTCCCGGATAGGGCGAGAGACCCAGTACTTC.

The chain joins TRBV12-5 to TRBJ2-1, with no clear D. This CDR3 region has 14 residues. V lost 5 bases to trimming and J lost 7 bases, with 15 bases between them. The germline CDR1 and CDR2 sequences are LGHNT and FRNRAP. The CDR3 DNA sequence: TGTGCTAGTGGTCTGGACCTAACAATGAATGAGCAGTTCTTC. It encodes CASGLDLTMNEQFF. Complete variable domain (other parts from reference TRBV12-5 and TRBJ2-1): DARVTQTPRHKVTEMGQEVTMRCQPILGHNTVFWYRQTMMQGLELLAYFRNRAPLDDSGMPKDRFSAEMPDATLATLKIQPSEPRDSAVYFCASGLDLTMNEQFFGPGTRLTVL.

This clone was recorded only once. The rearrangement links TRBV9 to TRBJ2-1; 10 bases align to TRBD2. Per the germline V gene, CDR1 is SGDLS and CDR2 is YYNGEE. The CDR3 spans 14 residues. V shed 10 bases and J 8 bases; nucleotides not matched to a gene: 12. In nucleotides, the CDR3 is TGTGCCCCAGGGGTAGCGGGGGGTGGTGATGAGCAGTTCTTC. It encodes CAPGVAGGGDEQFF. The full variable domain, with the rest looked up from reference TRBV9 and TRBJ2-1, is DSGVTQTPKHLITATGQRVTLRCSPRSGDLSVYWYQQSLDQGLQFLIQYYNGEERAKGNILERFSAQQFPDLHSELNLSSLELGDSALYFCAPGVAGGGDEQFFGPGTRLTVL.

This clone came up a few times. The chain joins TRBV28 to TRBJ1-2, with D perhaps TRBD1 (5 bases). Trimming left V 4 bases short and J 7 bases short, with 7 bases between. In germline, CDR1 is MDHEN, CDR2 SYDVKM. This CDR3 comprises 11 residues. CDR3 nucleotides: TGTGCCAGCAGTTCCAGGGTTGGCTACACCTTC. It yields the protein CASSSRVGYTF.

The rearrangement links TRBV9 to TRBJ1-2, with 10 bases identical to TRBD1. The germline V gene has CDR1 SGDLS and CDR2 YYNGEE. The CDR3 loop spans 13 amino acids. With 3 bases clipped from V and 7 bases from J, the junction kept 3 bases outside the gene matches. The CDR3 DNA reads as TGTGCCAGCAGCGCCGGGACAGGGGTTGGCTACACCTTC. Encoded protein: CASSAGTGVGYTF.

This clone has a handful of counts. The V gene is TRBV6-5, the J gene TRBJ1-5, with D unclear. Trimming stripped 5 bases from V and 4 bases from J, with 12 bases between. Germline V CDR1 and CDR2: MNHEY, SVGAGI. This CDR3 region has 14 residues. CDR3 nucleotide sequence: TGTGCCAGCAGTGACGGGAATCCGAATCAGCCCCAGCATTTT. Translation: CASSDGNPNQPQHF.

The CDR3 nucleotides are TGCGCCAGCAGCCAAGATAAGGCAGGGTCCTACGAGCAGTACTTC. Protein product: CASSQDKAGSYEQYF. The chain couples TRBV4-3 to TRBJ2-7; D is perhaps TRBD1 (5 bases). V shed 0 bases and J shed 1 base, with 10 bases lying between them. Germline V lookup: CDR1 LGHNA, CDR2 YSLEER. This CDR3 contains 15 residues.

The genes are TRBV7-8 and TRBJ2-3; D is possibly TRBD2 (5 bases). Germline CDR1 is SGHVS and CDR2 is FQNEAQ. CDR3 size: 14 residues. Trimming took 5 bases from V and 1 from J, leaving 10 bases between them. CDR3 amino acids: CASSRSGGTDTQYF. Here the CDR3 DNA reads TGTGCCAGCAGCAGAAGCGGAGGCACAGATACGCAGTATTTT.

For the CDR3, the DNA is TGTGCCAGCAGCTTCGGACAGACGCCCTTTGGTCAGCCCCAGCATTTT. Residues: CASSFGQTPFGQPQHF. The chain is built from TRBV5-5 and TRBJ1-5; possible D gene TRBD1, 6 bases. Germline values: CDR1 SGHKS, CDR2 YYEKEE (reference sequence). V lost 2 bases, J lost 6 bases, and 18 bases lay in between. CDR3 length: 16 amino acids. Filled out from reference TRBV5-5 and TRBJ1-5, the complete variable domain reads DAGVTQSPTHLIKTRGQQVTLRCSPISGHKSVSWYQQVLGQGPQFIFQYYEKEERGRGNFPDRFSARQFPNYSSELNVNALLLGDSALYLCASSFGQTPFGQPQHFGDGTRLSIL.

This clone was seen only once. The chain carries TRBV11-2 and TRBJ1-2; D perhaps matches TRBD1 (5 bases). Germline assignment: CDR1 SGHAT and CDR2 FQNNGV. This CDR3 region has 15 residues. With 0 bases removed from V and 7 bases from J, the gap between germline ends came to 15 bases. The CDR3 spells CASSLDHSGRGGYTF. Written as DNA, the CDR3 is TGTGCCAGCAGCTTAGACCATTCAGGGAGAGGTGGCTACACCTTC.

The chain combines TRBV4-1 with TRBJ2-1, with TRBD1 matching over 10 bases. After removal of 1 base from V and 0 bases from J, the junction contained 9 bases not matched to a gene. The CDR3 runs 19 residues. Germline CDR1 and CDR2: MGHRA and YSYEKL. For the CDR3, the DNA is TGCGCCAGCAGCCAAGCTCGACAGGGGGCTTTAAGCTCCTACAATGAGCAGTTCTTC. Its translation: CASSQARQGALSSYNEQFF.